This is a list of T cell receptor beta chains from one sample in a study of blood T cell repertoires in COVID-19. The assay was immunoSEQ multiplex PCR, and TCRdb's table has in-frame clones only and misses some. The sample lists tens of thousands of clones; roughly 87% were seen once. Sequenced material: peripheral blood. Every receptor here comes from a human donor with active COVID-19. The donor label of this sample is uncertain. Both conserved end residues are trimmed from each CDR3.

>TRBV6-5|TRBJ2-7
ASSYSAGAGAEEQY
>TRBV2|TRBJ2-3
ASSKGVRVESTDTQY
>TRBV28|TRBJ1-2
ASSQLQAVGGYT
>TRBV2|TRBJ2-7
ATSKRGSEQY
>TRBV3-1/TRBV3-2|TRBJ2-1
ASSHLAGGEEQF
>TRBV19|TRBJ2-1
ASSSGGANEQF
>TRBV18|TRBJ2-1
ASSLTGAYNEQF
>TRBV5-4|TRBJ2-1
ASSLGLAGQYNEQF
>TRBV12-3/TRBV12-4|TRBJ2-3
ASSPDSHTQY
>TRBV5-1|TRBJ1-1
ASSLGDWTRVEAF
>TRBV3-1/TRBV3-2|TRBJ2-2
ASSQEYRNTGELF
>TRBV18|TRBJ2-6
ASSFGQGGSGANVLT
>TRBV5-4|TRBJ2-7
ASSLRGASYEQY
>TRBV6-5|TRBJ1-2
ASSGQRGYGYT
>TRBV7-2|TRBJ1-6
ASSSTGNNSPLH
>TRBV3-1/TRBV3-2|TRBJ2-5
ASSQDFRSAGGGKEAQY
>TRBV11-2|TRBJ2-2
ASSIRSGTSNTGELF
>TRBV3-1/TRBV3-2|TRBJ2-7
ASSPTRRKPRPYEQY
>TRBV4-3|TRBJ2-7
ASSQDSTDEQY